This paragraph covers one TCR beta chain sequence. Per the authors' pipeline: The number of TCRs in each sample had a median of approximately 95,000 and spanned about 23,224 to 690,600. MiXCR was run by TCRdb on the RACE reads, yielding one entry per CDR3 protein. The V and J calls follow TCRdb's processing rather than the paper's. The sample yields 110,000 to 150,000 distinct CDR3 sequences, 12% seen once. The CDR3 contains 15 residues. The V end was cut by 3 bases, the J end by 10 bases, with 16 bases between. The record originates from a study of human T cells and chemical hapten exposure. At the level of the study: Investigators sensitized roughly 2 cm by roughly 2 cm of upper inner arm skin with 2% DPC. TCR yield per sample varied, mainly due to pooled library volumes.

The time point here: patch test 2, 6 weeks after DPC sensitization. Noted treatment: therapeutic diphenylcyclopropenone sensitization with weekly scalp DPC. Patients had alopecia, were aged 18 to 70, and were not pregnant. The TCR was taken from a woman between 45 and 60 years old with alopecia areata. Some clones in this sample may be carry-over from other donors' samples. This rearrangement joins TRBV12-3 or TRBV12-4 to TRBJ1-6; D call uncertain. The source was whole blood, collected in connection with sensitization to the hapten diphenylcyclopropenone (DPC). CDR3 in amino acids: CASSFQERSESPLHF. CDR3 nucleotide sequence: TGTGCCAGCAGTTTCCAGGAACGAAGTGAATCACCCCTCCACTTT.